The clone carrying this T cell receptor (beta chain) was seen once. Its antigen is still unknown. Isolation of PBMCs gave at least 6.5 million cells per sample. These data are taken from a study of blood T cells in healthy people across ages. PCR was performed a second time for about 7 to 12 cycles using a sample-barcoded 5' primer and a J-beta primer mix. TCRdb passed the 5' RACE reads through MiXCR, listing each CDR3 protein once. The table shows nearly 800,000 distinct CDR3 sequences, with 20% to 25% occurring only once. Study-level findings and limits: Getting older went along with TCR beta diversity per million T cells dropping roughly linearly.

This CDR3 is built from 15 residues. Germline V gives CDR1 MDHEN, CDR2 SYDVKM. With 1 base removed from V and 8 bases from J, the gap between germline ends came to 12 bases. These records were also assigned to another study, of T cells of mothers and their children.

V gene TRBV28 combines with J gene TRBJ1-6; maybe TRBD1 (6 bases). Sequencing was carried out using blood. This receptor was identified in a boy aged 10-17 years in good health. The CDR3 here is CASSLLSGHDSPLHF. The CDR3 DNA follows: TGTGCCAGCAGTTTATTGTCGGGACATGATTCACCCCTCCACTTT.